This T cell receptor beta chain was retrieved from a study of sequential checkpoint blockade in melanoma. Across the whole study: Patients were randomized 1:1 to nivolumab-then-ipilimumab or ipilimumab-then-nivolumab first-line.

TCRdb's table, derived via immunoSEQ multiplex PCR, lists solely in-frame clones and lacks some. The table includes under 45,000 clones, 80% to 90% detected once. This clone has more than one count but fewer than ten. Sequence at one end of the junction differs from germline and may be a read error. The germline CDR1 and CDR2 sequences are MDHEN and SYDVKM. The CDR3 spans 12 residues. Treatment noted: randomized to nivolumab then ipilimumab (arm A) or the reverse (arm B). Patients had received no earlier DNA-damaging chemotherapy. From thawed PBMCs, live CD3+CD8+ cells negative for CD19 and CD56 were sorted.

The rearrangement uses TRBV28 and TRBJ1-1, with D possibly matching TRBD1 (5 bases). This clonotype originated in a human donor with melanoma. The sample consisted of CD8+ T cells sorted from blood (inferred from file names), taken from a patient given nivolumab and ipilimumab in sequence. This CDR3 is CAGGGFGTEAFF. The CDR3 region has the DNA TGCGCCGGGGGAGGATTTGGGACTGAAGCTTTCTTT.